A single sample gave rise to the 12 T cell receptor beta chains below, sequenced in a study of blood T cell repertoires in COVID-19. Profiled with immunoSEQ multiplex PCR; TCRdb holds only in-frame clones, not every one. The table lists around 41,000 clones, 70% to 90% of them singletons. Sequenced: peripheral blood. These receptors all stem from a human donor in a cohort sampled during active COVID-19.

The chain recombines TRBV19 with TRBJ1-4; no firm D call. This CDR3 comprises 14 residues. Trimming removed 3 bases at V and 0 bases at J, with 5 bases between. The V gene's germline CDR1 is LNHDA and CDR2 SQIVND (reference sequence). CDR3 protein: CASSMAATNEKLFF. The CDR3 DNA follows: TGTGCCAGTAGTATGGCTGCAACTAATGAAAAACTGTTTTTT.

The count of this clone is one. This chain joins TRBV9 and TRBJ1-3; a possible D gene is TRBD1 (5 bases). From germline, CDR1 is SGDLS and CDR2 YYNGEE. V lost 0 bases to trimming and J lost 0 bases, with 7 bases between them. The CDR3 is 15 amino acids. CDR3 coding DNA: TGTGCCAGCAGCGTAGACCAGGGCTCTGGAAACACCATATATTTT. This encodes CASSVDQGSGNTIYF.

A single count supports this clone. This chain joins TRBV6-4 and TRBJ1-2; 7 bases match TRBD1. With 5 bases clipped from V and 7 bases from J, the junction kept 7 bases outside the gene matches. This CDR3 spans 13 amino acids. Looked up from germline, CDR1 is MRHNA and CDR2 is SNTAGT. The CDR3 loop is CASSPEGAGGYTF. CDR3 in DNA: TGTGCCAGCAGTCCCGAGGGGGCAGGTGGCTACACCTTC.

This chain links TRBV2 with TRBJ1-5; TRBD1 matches at 7 bases. This CDR3 has 15 amino acids. CDR1 is SNHLY, CDR2 FYNNEI, per germline. After removal of 6 bases from V and 2 bases from J, the junction contained 7 bases not matched to a gene. CDR3 sequence (DNA): TGTGCCAGCAGCGACAGGGTCGGCGGCAATCAGCCCCAGCATTTT. Translated: CASSDRVGGNQPQHF.

The V and J genes are TRBV3-1 (or the pseudogene TRBV3-2) and TRBJ1-1, with a possible D match to TRBD1 (6 bases). V dropped 4 bases and J dropped 3 bases, with 15 bases sitting between them. Germline V gene data show CDR1 as LGHDT and CDR2 as YNNKEL (reference sequence). The CDR3 covers 15 residues. The CDR3 reads CASSPAAPGDTEAFF. CDR3 DNA sequence: TGTGCCAGCAGCCCCGCCGCGCCAGGGGACACTGAAGCTTTCTTT.

The V gene is TRBV7-6, the J gene TRBJ1-5; maybe TRBD1 (5 bases). The CDR3 is 15 amino acids. Germline-derived CDR1 and CDR2 are SGHVS and FNYEAQ. Trimming removed 3 bases at V and 7 bases at J, with 16 bases between. CDR3 sequence: CASSFGYRRAQPQHF. As DNA, the CDR3 is TGTGCCAGCAGCTTCGGTTACAGGAGGGCACAGCCCCAGCATTTT. Variable domain in full (rest from reference TRBV7-6 and TRBJ1-5): GAGVSQSPRYKVTKRGQDVALRCDPISGHVSLYWYRQALGQGPEFLTYFNYEAQQDKSGLPNDRFSAERPEGSISTLTIQRTEQRDSAMYRCASSFGYRRAQPQHFGDGTRLSIL.

This clone was picked up a small number of times. The gene calls are TRBV7-2 and TRBJ2-1, with D perhaps matching TRBD1 (5 bases). The CDR3 covers 16 residues. From germline, CDR1 is SGHTA and CDR2 FQGNSA. With 2 bases removed from V and 2 bases from J, the gap between germline ends came to 13 bases. The CDR3 nucleotides read TGTGCCAGCAGCTTAAACCCCCCAGGGACCTACAATGAGCAGTTCTTC. Translation gives CASSLNPPGTYNEQFF. Using reference TRBV7-2 and TRBJ2-1 for the parts outside the CDR3, the full variable domain is GAGVSQSPSNKVTEKGKDVELRCDPISGHTALYWYRQSLGQGLEFLIYFQGNSAPDKSGLPSDRFSAERTGGSVSTLTIQRTQQEDSAVYLCASSLNPPGTYNEQFFGPGTRLTVL.

The chain links TRBV7-2 to TRBJ2-3, with 7 bases lining up with TRBD2. This CDR3 has 14 residues. After removal of 3 bases from V and 6 bases from J, the junction contained 6 bases not matched to a gene. Per germline, CDR1 SGHTA and CDR2 FQGNSA. CDR3 in DNA: TGTGCCAGCAGCTTGGTTGCGGGGGTGGATACGCAGTATTTT. It yields the protein CASSLVAGVDTQYF. Full variable domain (remainder filled in from reference TRBV7-2 and TRBJ2-3): GAGVSQSPSNKVTEKGKDVELRCDPISGHTALYWYRQSLGQGLEFLIYFQGNSAPDKSGLPSDRFSAERTGGSVSTLTIQRTQQEDSAVYLCASSLVAGVDTQYFGPGTRLTVL.

This clone was picked up one time. CDR3 coding DNA: TGCGCCAGCAGTGAGCACGCGGGGGGAATAGGCGGGGAGCTGTTTTTT. Translated, it gives CASSEHAGGIGGELFF. V usage is TRBV10-1 and J usage is TRBJ2-2; 8 nucleotides agree with TRBD2. V lost 2 bases, J lost 7 bases, and 9 bases stayed unmatched. The length of the CDR3 is 16 residues. In germline, CDR1 is WNHNN, CDR2 SYGVQD (reference sequence).

V is TRBV19 and J is TRBJ2-5; TRBD2 aligns across 12 bases. Per the germline V gene, CDR1 is LNHDA and CDR2 is SQIVND (reference sequence). Trimming took 7 bases from V and 4 from J; bases not matched to a gene: 7. The CDR3 is 15 amino acids. The CDR3 loop reads CASKASGGARETQYF. The DNA for the CDR3 is TGTGCCAGTAAAGCTAGCGGGGGGGCCAGAGAGACCCAGTACTTC.

The gene calls are TRBV23-1 and TRBJ2-7; a possible D gene is TRBD2 (5 bases). TRBV23-1 is annotated as an ORF whose role is uncertain. The CDR3 is 15 residues long. Trimming took 2 bases from V and 0 from J, leaving 11 bases between them. The CDR3: CASSQGPGFSYEQYF. For the CDR3, the DNA is TGCGCCAGCAGTCAAGGACCGGGGTTCTCCTACGAGCAGTACTTC.

This rearrangement joins TRBV5-4 to TRBJ2-7; D possibly corresponds to TRBD2 (6 bases). Germline CDR1 SGHNT, CDR2 YYREEE (reference sequence). This CDR3 contains 16 residues. V gave up 0 bases and J gave up 0 bases, with 13 bases separating them. The CDR3 spells CASSLGGRGISYEQYF. CDR3 sequence (DNA): TGTGCCAGCAGCTTGGGCGGGCGGGGCATCTCCTACGAGCAGTACTTC.